The 17 T cell receptor beta chains given below trace back to one sample, sequenced in a study of blood T cell repertoires in COVID-19. Some clones are missing from TCRdb's copy, which holds only in-frame ones; the method was immunoSEQ multiplex PCR. The sample has 100,000 to 150,000 clones, approximately 80% seen once. Sequenced input: peripheral blood. The receptors here all came from a woman between 45 and 60 years old with acute or convalescent COVID-19.

V gene TRBV19 combines with J gene TRBJ2-5, with 13 positions matching TRBD2. Germline V lookup: CDR1 LNHDA, CDR2 SQIVND (reference sequence). This CDR3 region has 16 residues. Trimming at V came to 3 bases and at J to 5 bases, leaving 6 bases not matched to a gene. CDR3 nucleotides: TGTGCCAGTAGTATCACTAGCGGGAGGGTAGGCGAGACCCAGTACTTC. Translating gives CASSITSGRVGETQYF.

The chain uses TRBV30 and TRBJ2-7; 7 nucleotides line up with TRBD1. V gave up 1 base and J gave up 3 bases; unmatched junction bases: 6. The CDR3 extends over 14 amino acids. CDR1 GTSNPN and CDR2 SVGIG come from the germline V gene (reference sequence). The DNA of the CDR3 is TGTGCCTGGAGTGCGAACAGGGGCTACTACGAGCAGTACTTC. Translation: CAWSANRGYYEQYF. Complete variable domain (other parts from reference TRBV30 and TRBJ2-7): SQTIHQWPATLVQPVGSPLSLECTVEGTSNPNLYWYRQAAGRGLQLLFYSVGIGQISSEVPQNLSASRPQDRQFILSSKKLLLSDSGFYLCAWSANRGYYEQYFGPGTRLTVT.

The chain recombines TRBV29-1 with TRBJ2-3; 7 bases fit TRBD2. Germline loops: CDR1 SQVTM, CDR2 ANQGSEA. There are 15 residues in the CDR3. V lost 4 bases, J lost 6 bases, and 13 bases stayed unmatched. CDR3 nucleotide sequence: TGCAGCGTTGCATATCAAGCGGGATCGTCGGATACGCAGTATTTT. Translating gives CSVAYQAGSSDTQYF.

This chain uses TRBV27 with TRBJ1-5, with 8 bases matching TRBD1. CDR3 size: 15 residues. Germline lookup yields CDR1 MNHEY and CDR2 SMNVEV (reference sequence). V trimming: 4 bases; J trimming: 1 base; junction bases outside the gene matches: 3. CDR3: CASSSGQGSNQPQHF. CDR3 nucleotide sequence: TGTGCCAGCAGTTCCGGACAGGGAAGCAATCAGCCCCAGCATTTT.

The chain uses TRBV19 and TRBJ2-3, with 10 bases fitting TRBD1. There are 14 residues in the CDR3. After removal of 6 bases from V and 3 bases from J, the junction contained 3 bases not matched to a gene. Germline-derived CDR1 and CDR2 are LNHDA and SQIVND (reference sequence). The CDR3 nucleotides are TGTGCCAGTAGAAGACAGGGGGCTACAGATACGCAGTATTTT. Translation: CASRRQGATDTQYF. Looking up the rest from reference TRBV19 and TRBJ2-3 gives the full variable domain: DGGITQSPKYLFRKEGQNVTLSCEQNLNHDAMYWYRQDPGQGLRLIYYSQIVNDFQKGDIAEGYSVSREKKESFPLTVTSAQKNPTAFYLCASRRQGATDTQYFGPGTRLTVL.

This rearrangement joins TRBV6-1 to TRBJ2-2; D is uncertain. This CDR3 has 16 amino acids. Germline-derived CDR1 and CDR2 are MNHNS and SASEGT. Trimming shortened V by 4 bases and J by 0 bases, and 12 bases separated the two germline ends. In DNA, the CDR3 is TGTGCCAGCAGTGTTCAGCGAAATTCGAACACCGGGGAGCTGTTTTTT. Residues: CASSVQRNSNTGELFF.

The V gene is TRBV13, the J gene TRBJ1-6; possibly TRBD1 for D (6 bases). The CDR3 covers 16 residues. With 6 bases removed from V and 9 bases from J, the gap between germline ends came to 21 bases. The germline CDR1 and CDR2 sequences are PRHDT and FYEKMQ (reference sequence). CDR3 nucleotides: TGTGCCAGCAGGAGGGTCCGACAGGAGCGGTTTTCACCCCTCCACTTT. Its protein product is CASRRVRQERFSPLHF.

This clone occurred a few times. The V and J genes are TRBV18 and TRBJ1-1, with D tentatively TRBD1 (6 bases). V was cut by 2 bases and J by 2 bases, with 12 bases left in between. Per the germline V gene, CDR1 is KGHSH and CDR2 is LQKENI. This CDR3 is 15 amino acids long. CDR3 nucleotides: TGTGCCAGCTCACCATACGAAGGGGGAAACACTGAAGCTTTCTTT. It translates to CASSPYEGGNTEAFF.

There are a few counts of this clone. The CDR3 sequence: CASSPGQGGSRSNSNQPQHF. DNA of the CDR3: TGTGCCAGCAGTCCAGGCCAAGGGGGCTCCCGCTCAAATAGCAATCAGCCCCAGCATTTT. The J gene is TRBJ1-5, the V gene TRBV6-6, with 7 bases aligning to TRBD1. The CDR3 runs to 20 residues. V lost 5 bases and J lost 0; bases outside the gene matches: 19. Germline loops: CDR1 MNHNY, CDR2 SVGAGI (reference sequence).

The chain uses TRBV5-4 and TRBJ1-2, with D maybe TRBD1 (6 bases). Germline CDR1 SGHNT, CDR2 YYREEE (reference sequence). Trimming pared 0 bases from V and 0 bases from J, leaving 9 bases between. The CDR3 covers 15 residues. CDR3 DNA: TGTGCCAGCAGCTTGGTGGACAGAGCTAACTATGGCTACACCTTC. Its protein is CASSLVDRANYGYTF. Looking up the rest from reference TRBV5-4 and TRBJ1-2 gives the full variable domain: ETGVTQSPTHLIKTRGQQVTLRCSSQSGHNTVSWYQQALGQGPQFIFQYYREEENGRGNFPPRFSGLQFPNYSSELNVNALELDDSALYLCASSLVDRANYGYTFGSGTRLTVV.

This sequence joins TRBV9 and TRBJ1-6; D uncertain. The germline V and J ends were trimmed by 0 bases and 10 bases, with 14 bases remaining between them. Germline assignment: CDR1 SGDLS and CDR2 YYNGEE. The CDR3 sequence is 15 residues long. The CDR3 loop is CASSVDSGRGSPLHF. The CDR3 nucleotides are TGTGCCAGCAGCGTAGATTCGGGGAGAGGCTCACCCCTCCACTTT.

The chain has TRBV11-2 and TRBJ2-7; D is possibly TRBD1 (6 bases). The germline V and J ends were trimmed by 5 bases and 1 base, with 12 bases remaining between them. The CDR3 is made up of 14 amino acids. Germline lookup yields CDR1 SGHAT and CDR2 FQNNGV. CDR3 in DNA: TGTGCCAGCAGCCCCCTTAGGGGGTCCTACGAGCAGTACTTC. Translated: CASSPLRGSYEQYF.

J is TRBJ2-7 and V is TRBV4-1; 10 nucleotides match TRBD2. V dropped 0 bases and J dropped 0; count of bases not matched to a gene: 8. Germline lookup yields CDR1 MGHRA and CDR2 YSYEKL. CDR3 length: 18 residues. The CDR3: CASSQDILAGYSSYEQYF. In DNA, the CDR3 is TGCGCCAGCAGCCAAGATATACTAGCGGGGTACAGCTCCTACGAGCAGTACTTC.

The chain employs TRBV2 and TRBJ2-7, with D possibly TRBD1 on 5 matching bases. This CDR3 has 12 residues. With 5 bases removed from V and 7 bases from J, the gap between germline ends came to 12 bases. Germline CDR1 and CDR2: SNHLY and FYNNEI. CDR3 loop: CASSSQGWEQYF. CDR3 DNA sequence: TGTGCCAGCAGTTCCCAGGGTTGGGAGCAGTACTTC.

Of note for this clone: At one of its ends the junction is not consistent with the germline gene, which may arise from a read error. The chain couples TRBV7-7 to TRBJ1-4, with D unresolved. Looked up from germline, CDR1 is SSHAT and CDR2 is FNYEAQ (reference sequence). The CDR3 covers 15 residues. The CDR3 coding sequence is TGTGCTAGCAGCTTAGAGGCCGGGACTAATGAAAAACTGTTTTTT. Translation gives CASSLEAGTNEKLFF.

The rearrangement joins TRBV11-2 to TRBJ2-7; D gene ambiguous. The CDR3 sequence is 13 residues long. V was shortened by 1 base and J by 3 bases, with 7 bases between the two germline ends. In germline, CDR1 is SGHAT, CDR2 FQNNGV. CDR3 DNA: TGTGCCAGCAGCTTAGTTTCGTACTACGAGCAGTACTTC. Translating gives CASSLVSYYEQYF.

The CDR3, as DNA: TGTGCCAGCAGTTACCCTCCAGCGGGGGACTACGAGCAGTACTTC. As protein: CASSYPPAGDYEQYF. The chain is built from TRBV28 and TRBJ2-7, with 8 bases aligning to TRBD2. J lost 3 bases, V lost 4 bases, and 8 bases had no gene match. The CDR3 consists of 15 residues. Germline CDR1 reads MDHEN; CDR2 reads SYDVKM. Looking up the rest from reference TRBV28 and TRBJ2-7 gives the full variable domain: DVKVTQSSRYLVKRTGEKVFLECVQDMDHENMFWYRQDPGLGLRLIYFSYDVKMKEKGDIPEGYSVSREKKERFSLILESASTNQTSMYLCASSYPPAGDYEQYFGPGTRLTVT.